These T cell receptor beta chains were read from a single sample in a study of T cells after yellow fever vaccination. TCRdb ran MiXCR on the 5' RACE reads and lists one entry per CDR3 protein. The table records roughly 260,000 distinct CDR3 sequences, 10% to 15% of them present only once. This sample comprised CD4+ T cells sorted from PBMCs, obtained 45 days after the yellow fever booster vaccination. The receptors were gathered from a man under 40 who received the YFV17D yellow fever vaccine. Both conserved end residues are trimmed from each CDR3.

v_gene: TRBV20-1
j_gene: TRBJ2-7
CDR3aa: SASRTALSYEQY

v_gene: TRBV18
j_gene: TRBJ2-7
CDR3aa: ASSPPFGGAVYEQY

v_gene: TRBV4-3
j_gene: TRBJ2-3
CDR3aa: ASSQGGSGTDTQY

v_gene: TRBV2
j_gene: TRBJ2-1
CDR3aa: ASSTRLAGGFYNEQF

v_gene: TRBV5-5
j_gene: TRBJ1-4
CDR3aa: ASSSDSTANEKLF

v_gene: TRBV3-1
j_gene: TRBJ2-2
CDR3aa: ASSHWAALNTGELF

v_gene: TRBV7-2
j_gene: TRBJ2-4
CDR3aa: ASSLQRAGGKNIQY

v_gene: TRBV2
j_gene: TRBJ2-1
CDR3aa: ATAGLAAHNEQF

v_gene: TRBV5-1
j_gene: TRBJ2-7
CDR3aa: ASSLAGQGKLGEQY

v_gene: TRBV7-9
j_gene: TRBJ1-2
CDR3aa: ASSSELNYGYT

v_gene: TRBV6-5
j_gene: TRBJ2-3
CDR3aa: ASSYSDSTDTQY

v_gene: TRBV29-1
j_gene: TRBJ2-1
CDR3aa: SVASVSYNEQF

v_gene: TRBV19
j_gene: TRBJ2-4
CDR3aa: ASMVRGVDIQY

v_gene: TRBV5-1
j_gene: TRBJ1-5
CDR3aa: ASSLMGAVDQPQH

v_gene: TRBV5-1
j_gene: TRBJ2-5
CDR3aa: ASSPGLGGKETQY

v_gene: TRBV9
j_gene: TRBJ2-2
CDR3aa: ASSVAGQTHTGELF

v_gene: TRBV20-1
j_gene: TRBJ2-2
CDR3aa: SASLRQGGTGELF

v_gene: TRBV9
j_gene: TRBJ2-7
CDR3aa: ASSGQGASYEQY

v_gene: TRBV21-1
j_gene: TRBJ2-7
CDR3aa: ASSAKSGEHYEQY

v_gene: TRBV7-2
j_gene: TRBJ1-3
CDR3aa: ASSLRGGLERTIY

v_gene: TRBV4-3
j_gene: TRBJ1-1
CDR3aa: ASRPADSPNTEAF

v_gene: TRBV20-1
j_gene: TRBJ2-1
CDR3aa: SASAGLAGGNEQF

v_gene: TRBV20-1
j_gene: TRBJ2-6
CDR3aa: SATPTSGANVLT

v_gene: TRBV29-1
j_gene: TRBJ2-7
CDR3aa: SVRTSGSLYEQY

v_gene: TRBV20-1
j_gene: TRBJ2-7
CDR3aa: SSPLPGAYEQY

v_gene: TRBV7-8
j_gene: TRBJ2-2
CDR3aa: ASSLAATGGELF

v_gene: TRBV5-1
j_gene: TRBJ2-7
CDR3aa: ASSLAGAGSSYEQY

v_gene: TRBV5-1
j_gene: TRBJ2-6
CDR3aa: ASSLTGNSGANVLT

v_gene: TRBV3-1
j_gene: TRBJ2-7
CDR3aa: ASSQDLTYLYEQY

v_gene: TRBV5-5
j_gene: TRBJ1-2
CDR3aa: ASSRTGGMDYGYT

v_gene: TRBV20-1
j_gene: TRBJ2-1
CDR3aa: SAKGRVPYNEQF

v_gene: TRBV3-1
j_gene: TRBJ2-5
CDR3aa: ASSQTHVETQY

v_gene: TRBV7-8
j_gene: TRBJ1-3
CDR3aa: ASSRPLGSSNGNTIY

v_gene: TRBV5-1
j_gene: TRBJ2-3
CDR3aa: ASSLDGTSTDTQY

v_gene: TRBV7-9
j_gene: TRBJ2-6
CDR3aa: ASSEGRRSGANVLT

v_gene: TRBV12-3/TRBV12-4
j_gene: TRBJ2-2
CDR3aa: ASSSLAPLGGELF

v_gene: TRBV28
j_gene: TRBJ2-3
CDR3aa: ASSLSGGLSTDTQY